This is a list of T cell receptor beta chains from one sample in a study of human T cells and chemical hapten exposure. TCRdb used MiXCR to reprocess the RACE reads, holding one entry per CDR3 protein. The profile shows approximately 32,000 distinct CDR3 sequences, roughly an eighth of them singletons. Sequencing was performed on whole blood, taken in connection with sensitization to the hapten diphenylcyclopropenone (DPC). The receptors come from a woman between 35 and 50 years old with alopecia areata. Some clones in this sample may be carry-over from other donors' samples. Both conserved end residues are part of each CDR3. D genes are given only for firm matches. Size values are once, few and many counts, or a class for expanded clones, and some rows have none.

j_call: TRBJ2-7
d_call: NA
clone_size: medium-sized
v_call: TRBV20-1
cdr3_aa: CSASGFPYEQYF
cdr3_nt: TGCAGTGCTAGTGGTTTCCCCTACGAGCAGTACTTC

j_call: TRBJ1-4
d_call: NA
clone_size: many
v_call: TRBV19
cdr3_aa: CATREVANAEKLFF
cdr3_nt: TGTGCCACCCGGGAAGTGGCTAACGCGGAAAAACTGTTTTTT

j_call: TRBJ1-2
d_call: NA
clone_size: NA
v_call: TRBV4-3
cdr3_aa: CASSQDLGVGSGYTF
cdr3_nt: TGCGCCAGCAGCCAAGATCTGGGAGTAGGGAGTGGCTACACCTTC

j_call: TRBJ1-4
d_call: NA
clone_size: many
v_call: TRBV28
cdr3_aa: CASSWTDEKLFF
cdr3_nt: TGTGCCAGCAGTTGGACGGATGAAAAACTGTTTTTT

j_call: TRBJ2-7
d_call: NA
clone_size: many
v_call: TRBV5-5
cdr3_aa: CASSLVGNSYEQYF
cdr3_nt: TGTGCCAGCAGCTTGGTGGGGAATTCCTACGAGCAGTACTTC

j_call: TRBJ2-7
d_call: NA
clone_size: many
v_call: TRBV4-1
cdr3_aa: CASSQRSDSGPYEQYF
cdr3_nt: TGCGCCAGCAGCCAACGATCTGACAGCGGCCCCTACGAGCAGTACTTC

j_call: TRBJ2-1
d_call: NA
clone_size: NA
v_call: TRBV11-2
cdr3_aa: CASSKWYEQFF
cdr3_nt: TGTGCCAGCAGCAAGTGGTATGAGCAGTTCTTC

j_call: TRBJ2-1
d_call: TRBD1
clone_size: many
v_call: TRBV12-3/TRBV12-4
cdr3_aa: CASRAAGTGYFNEQFF
cdr3_nt: TGTGCCAGCAGGGCTGCCGGGACAGGGTATTTCAATGAGCAGTTCTTC

j_call: TRBJ2-1
d_call: NA
clone_size: many
v_call: TRBV11-1
cdr3_aa: CASSLDMTGEEGFF
cdr3_nt: TGTGCCAGCAGCTTAGATATGACGGGAGAAGAGGGGTTCTTC

j_call: TRBJ1-4
d_call: NA
clone_size: few
v_call: TRBV30
cdr3_aa: CAWRAVGAEKLFF
cdr3_nt: TGTGCCTGGAGGGCGGTAGGGGCCGAAAAACTGTTTTTT

j_call: TRBJ2-5
d_call: NA
clone_size: many
v_call: TRBV18
cdr3_aa: CASSPSVALQETQYF
cdr3_nt: TGTGCCAGCTCACCTAGCGTAGCTCTTCAAGAGACCCAGTACTTC

j_call: TRBJ2-3
d_call: TRBD1
clone_size: many
v_call: TRBV28
cdr3_aa: CASSFRPLRDREEDTQYF
cdr3_nt: TGTGCCAGCAGTTTTCGCCCCCTTAGGGACAGGGAGGAGGATACGCAGTATTTT

j_call: TRBJ2-5
d_call: TRBD2
clone_size: few
v_call: TRBV12-3/TRBV12-4
cdr3_aa: CASTPGRQYQETQYF
cdr3_nt: TGTGCCAGCACCCCCGGGAGGCAGTACCAAGAGACCCAGTACTTC

j_call: TRBJ2-7
d_call: NA
clone_size: many
v_call: TRBV7-3
cdr3_aa: CASSAGGDEQYF
cdr3_nt: TGTGCCAGCAGCGCCGGCGGGGACGAGCAGTACTTC

j_call: TRBJ1-6
d_call: TRBD1
clone_size: NA
v_call: TRBV7-2
cdr3_aa: CASSSGQGYSPLHF
cdr3_nt: TGTGCCAGCAGTTCGGGACAGGGATATTCACCCCTCCACTTT

j_call: TRBJ1-3
d_call: NA
clone_size: NA
v_call: TRBV7-9
cdr3_aa: CASARERATSGNTIYF
cdr3_nt: TGTGCCAGCGCGCGGGAGCGGGCCACCTCTGGAAACACCATATATTTT

j_call: TRBJ1-5
d_call: NA
clone_size: few
v_call: TRBV12-3/TRBV12-4
cdr3_aa: CASSDRKVIQPQHF
cdr3_nt: TGTGCCAGCAGTGACAGGAAGGTGATTCAGCCCCAGCATTTT

j_call: TRBJ2-7
d_call: TRBD2
clone_size: many
v_call: TRBV29-1
cdr3_aa: CSVRTSGYEQYF
cdr3_nt: TGCAGCGTCAGGACTAGCGGCTACGAGCAGTACTTC

j_call: TRBJ2-2
d_call: TRBD1
clone_size: many
v_call: TRBV7-8
cdr3_aa: CASSGTGANTGELFF
cdr3_nt: TGTGCCAGCAGCGGAACAGGGGCGAACACCGGGGAGCTGTTTTTT

j_call: TRBJ1-1
d_call: NA
clone_size: few
v_call: TRBV11-2
cdr3_aa: CASSLRQSEAFF
cdr3_nt: TGTGCCAGCAGCCTAAGACAGTCTGAAGCTTTCTTT

j_call: TRBJ2-4
d_call: NA
clone_size: many
v_call: TRBV19
cdr3_aa: CASSAQTGNGAKNIQYF
cdr3_nt: TGTGCCAGTAGTGCGCAAACAGGGAACGGAGCCAAAAACATTCAGTACTTC

j_call: TRBJ1-1
d_call: NA
clone_size: NA
v_call: TRBV6-5
cdr3_aa: CASSYGDTEAFF
cdr3_nt: TGTGCCAGCAGTTACGGTGACACTGAAGCTTTCTTT

j_call: TRBJ2-5
d_call: NA
clone_size: many
v_call: TRBV6-2/TRBV6-3
cdr3_aa: CASSYPGETQYF
cdr3_nt: TGTGCCAGCAGTTACCCCGGGGAGACCCAGTACTTC

j_call: TRBJ1-1
d_call: TRBD1
clone_size: many
v_call: TRBV7-9
cdr3_aa: CASSPQGQTKNTEAFF
cdr3_nt: TGTGCCAGCAGCCCACAGGGACAGACAAAGAACACTGAAGCTTTCTTT

j_call: TRBJ2-1
d_call: NA
clone_size: few
v_call: TRBV7-9
cdr3_aa: CASSLEPRTRGGVNEQFF
cdr3_nt: TGTGCCAGCAGCTTAGAGCCCCGAACTAGGGGGGGGGTCAATGAGCAGTTCTTC

j_call: TRBJ2-5
d_call: NA
clone_size: many
v_call: TRBV7-2
cdr3_aa: CASSQTGETQYF
cdr3_nt: TGTGCCAGCAGCCAGACTGGAGAGACCCAGTACTTC

j_call: TRBJ1-4
d_call: NA
clone_size: NA
v_call: TRBV7-2
cdr3_aa: CASSLVGVHEKLFF
cdr3_nt: TGTGCCAGCAGCTTAGTTGGGGTACACGAAAAACTGTTTTTT

j_call: TRBJ2-7
d_call: NA
clone_size: many
v_call: TRBV10-3
cdr3_aa: CAISESGGHSYEQYF
cdr3_nt: TGTGCCATCAGTGAGTCGGGGGGGCACTCCTACGAGCAGTACTTC

j_call: TRBJ1-4
d_call: NA
clone_size: many
v_call: TRBV5-1
cdr3_aa: CASRPLQAGVEEKLFF
cdr3_nt: TGCGCCAGCAGACCCCTACAAGCGGGGGTGGAAGAAAAACTGTTTTTT

j_call: TRBJ2-1
d_call: NA
clone_size: few
v_call: TRBV7-2
cdr3_aa: CASSLRVNEQFF
cdr3_nt: TGTGCCAGCAGCTTGAGAGTCAATGAGCAGTTCTTC

j_call: TRBJ1-4
d_call: NA
clone_size: few
v_call: TRBV7-9
cdr3_aa: CASSFNEKLFF
cdr3_nt: TGTGCCAGCAGCTTCAATGAAAAACTGTTTTTT

j_call: TRBJ1-2
d_call: NA
clone_size: many
v_call: TRBV27
cdr3_aa: CASSLSGSYGYTF
cdr3_nt: TGTGCCAGCAGTTTATCGGGCAGCTATGGCTACACCTTC

j_call: TRBJ2-2
d_call: NA
clone_size: many
v_call: TRBV7-9
cdr3_aa: CASSETAAELFF
cdr3_nt: TGTGCCAGCAGCGAGACTGCGGCGGAGCTGTTTTTT

j_call: TRBJ2-6
d_call: NA
clone_size: many
v_call: TRBV9
cdr3_aa: CASARVSSGANVLTF
cdr3_nt: TGTGCCAGCGCTCGAGTGAGCTCTGGGGCCAACGTCCTGACTTTC

j_call: TRBJ2-3
d_call: NA
clone_size: few
v_call: TRBV5-1
cdr3_aa: CASSFLGGQRTDTQYF
cdr3_nt: TGCGCCAGCAGCTTTCTAGGCGGGCAGCGCACAGATACGCAGTATTTT

j_call: TRBJ2-1
d_call: NA
clone_size: many
v_call: TRBV20-1
cdr3_aa: CSARDGQGYGQFF
cdr3_nt: TGCAGTGCTAGAGACGGGCAAGGTTATGGGCAGTTCTTC

j_call: TRBJ2-2
d_call: NA
clone_size: many
v_call: TRBV27
cdr3_aa: CASRKGRENGELFF
cdr3_nt: TGTGCCAGCAGGAAGGGCAGGGAAAACGGGGAGCTGTTTTTT

j_call: TRBJ2-1
d_call: TRBD1
clone_size: few
v_call: TRBV5-1
cdr3_aa: CASSSGQVSYNEQFF
cdr3_nt: TGCGCCAGCAGCTCTGGACAGGTGAGCTACAATGAGCAGTTCTTC

j_call: TRBJ2-7
d_call: TRBD2
clone_size: many
v_call: TRBV7-9
cdr3_aa: CASSRTSGAAEQYF
cdr3_nt: TGTGCCAGCAGCAGGACTAGCGGGGCCGCCGAGCAGTACTTC

j_call: TRBJ1-1
d_call: NA
clone_size: medium-sized
v_call: TRBV12-3/TRBV12-4
cdr3_aa: CASSLDSRTEAFF
cdr3_nt: TGTGCCAGCAGTTTGGACAGCCGAACTGAAGCTTTCTTT

j_call: TRBJ2-1
d_call: TRBD2
clone_size: few
v_call: TRBV4-1
cdr3_aa: CASSPDSGRIRVEQFF
cdr3_nt: TGCGCCAGCAGCCCGGATAGCGGGAGGATACGAGTTGAGCAGTTCTTC

j_call: TRBJ2-3
d_call: NA
clone_size: few
v_call: TRBV3-1
cdr3_aa: CASSHPLDGPTDTQYF
cdr3_nt: TGTGCCAGCAGCCACCCACTGGACGGACCCACAGATACGCAGTATTTT

j_call: TRBJ2-3
d_call: TRBD1
clone_size: NA
v_call: TRBV28
cdr3_aa: CASSPQGAILADTQYF
cdr3_nt: TGTGCCAGCAGTCCACAGGGGGCGATTCTAGCAGATACGCAGTATTTT

j_call: TRBJ1-2
d_call: TRBD1
clone_size: many
v_call: TRBV19
cdr3_aa: CASSMQGQGSGGYTF
cdr3_nt: TGTGCCAGTAGCATGCAGGGACAGGGGTCCGGCGGCTACACCTTC

j_call: TRBJ1-1
d_call: NA
clone_size: many
v_call: TRBV18
cdr3_aa: CASSPLTQGSDTEAFF
cdr3_nt: TGTGCCAGCTCACCACTCACGCAGGGTTCGGACACTGAAGCTTTCTTT

j_call: TRBJ2-1
d_call: NA
clone_size: many
v_call: TRBV12-5
cdr3_aa: CASGTSRGTEQFF
cdr3_nt: TGTGCTAGTGGTACCAGCAGGGGCACTGAGCAGTTCTTC

j_call: TRBJ1-2
d_call: NA
clone_size: many
v_call: TRBV28
cdr3_aa: CACGSNYGYTF
cdr3_nt: TGTGCCTGCGGTTCTAACTATGGCTACACCTTC

j_call: TRBJ2-5
d_call: NA
clone_size: NA
v_call: TRBV10-2
cdr3_aa: CASSGPDRTASIQYF
cdr3_nt: TGCGCCAGCAGTGGGCCAGACAGGACCGCCAGTATCCAGTACTTC

j_call: TRBJ2-3
d_call: NA
clone_size: many
v_call: TRBV9
cdr3_aa: CASSVGTTTDTQYF
cdr3_nt: TGTGCCAGCAGCGTGGGGACCACCACAGATACGCAGTATTTT

j_call: TRBJ2-1
d_call: NA
clone_size: many
v_call: TRBV7-9
cdr3_aa: CASTLGGSYNEQFF
cdr3_nt: TGTGCCAGCACCTTGGGAGGTTCCTACAATGAGCAGTTCTTC

j_call: TRBJ2-3
d_call: NA
clone_size: NA
v_call: TRBV10-3
cdr3_aa: CAIGSSTGGDTQYF
cdr3_nt: TGTGCCATCGGAAGTAGCACAGGTGGAGATACGCAGTATTTT

j_call: TRBJ1-5
d_call: NA
clone_size: many
v_call: TRBV10-2
cdr3_aa: CASSVDGGRQPQHF
cdr3_nt: TGCGCCAGCAGTGTCGACGGGGGAAGGCAGCCCCAGCATTTT

j_call: TRBJ2-1
d_call: NA
clone_size: few
v_call: TRBV7-8
cdr3_aa: CASSPLTDNEQFF
cdr3_nt: TGTGCCAGCAGCCCGTTAACCGACAATGAGCAGTTCTTC